Listed below are T cell receptor beta chains from one sample, sequenced in a study of Graves' ophthalmopathy and Graves' hyperthyroidism. TCRdb processed the multiplex PCR reads anew with MiXCR; each CDR3 protein has one entry. The sample lists hundreds of thousands of distinct CDR3 sequences, about 47% occurring once. Sequenced: peripheral blood. The source is an adult man with Graves' ophthalmopathy. The CDR3 runs from the conserved cysteine through the conserved F or W. Fields, in order: J gene, V gene, CDR3 protein.

>TRBJ1-1|TRBV29-1
CSFSRGGAFF
>TRBJ2-7|TRBV10-3
CASSTPDRDRGMNEQYF
>TRBJ1-6|TRBV7-3
CASSALMSQYNSPLHF
>TRBJ1-5|TRBV7-2
CASREDRGSNQPQHF
>TRBJ2-5|TRBV29-1
CSAYTGEETQYF
>TRBJ1-1|TRBV30
CAWSVTGGTEAFF
>TRBJ2-5|TRBV9
CASSVEGRRAETQYF
>TRBJ1-2|TRBV7-2
CASSPAINYGYTF
>TRBJ1-5|TRBV28
CASSYGQRTNQPQHF
>TRBJ1-5|TRBV12-3/TRBV12-4
CASMEGSNQPQHF
>TRBJ1-2|TRBV20-1
CSIQGRGGGYTF
>TRBJ2-7|TRBV12-3/TRBV12-4
CASSLAGGPAYEQYF
>TRBJ2-7|TRBV6-5
CASAWLASNYEQYF
>TRBJ1-2|TRBV19
CASREDRYLNYGYTF
>TRBJ2-5|TRBV7-2
CASSLELSRETQYF
>TRBJ1-2|TRBV5-4
CASSSRRSTNYGYTF
>TRBJ2-7|TRBV10-2
CASSEPGPSYEQYF